The 7 T cell receptor beta chains reported below all come from one sample, sequenced in a study of beta chain features in type 1 diabetes. Study-wide findings and caveats: In every one of the four CD4+ subsets, TCRB CDR3s were moderately but significantly shorter in Type 1 diabetes patients.

The whole isolated RNA underwent reverse transcription, so sequencing captured expressed TCRB transcripts. The protocol was immunoSEQ multiplex PCR, while the TCRdb copy is restricted to in-frame clones and leaves out a portion. The table shows a few hundred thousand clones, with roughly 16% occurring only once. The antigens of these receptors remain unknown. Sequencing input: naive CD4+ T cells from blood. The receptor source for this set is a young man with type 1 diabetes.

The genes are TRBV4-3 and TRBJ2-1; the D is unclear. Germline V gene sequence: CDR1 LGHNA, CDR2 YSLEER. V was pared by 1 base and J by 4 bases, with 11 bases between. The CDR3 is made up of 15 amino acids. The CDR3 DNA reads as TGCGCCAGCAGCCAAGTGGTGAACGCGTACAATGAGCAGTTCTTC. This gives the protein CASSQVVNAYNEQFF.

This clone was observed a few times. This chain connects TRBV28 to TRBJ2-2; D ambiguous. This CDR3 is 14 amino acids long. The germline V gene encodes CDR1 MDHEN and CDR2 SYDVKM. Deletions cut 6 bases from V and 3 bases from J, with 11 bases between. CDR3 protein: CASSDIRYTGELFF. The DNA of the CDR3 is TGTGCCAGCAGCGATATACGTTACACCGGGGAGCTGTTTTTT.

This clone was detected only a few times. This chain joins TRBV19 and TRBJ2-1; 10 nucleotides align to TRBD2. J was trimmed by 7 bases and V by 4 bases; bases with no gene match: 4. Germline assignment: CDR1 LNHDA and CDR2 SQIVND (reference sequence). CDR3 length: 14 amino acids. CDR3 sequence: CASSTGLARNEQFF. CDR3 bases: TGTGCCAGTAGTACGGGACTAGCGAGGAATGAGCAGTTCTTC.

Of note for this clone: Additional DNA sequences in this sample encode the identical CDR3. The chain employs TRBV7-2 and TRBJ1-2; TRBD1 matches at 7 bases. The CDR3 loop spans 14 amino acids. Germline loops: CDR1 SGHTA, CDR2 FQGNSA. V trimming: 5 bases; J trimming: 1 base; junction bases outside the gene matches: 4. The CDR3 is CASSLGTVNYGYTF. The CDR3 DNA sequence: TGTGCCAGCAGCCTCGGGACAGTTAACTATGGCTACACCTTC.

The V and J genes are TRBV7-9 and TRBJ2-7; D gene uncertain. The CDR3 covers 14 residues. The germline CDR1 and CDR2 sequences are SEHNR and FQNEAQ (reference sequence). V was shortened by 1 base and J by 0 bases, with 7 bases between the two germline ends. As DNA, the CDR3 is TGTGCCAGCAGCTTAGACTACAACTCCTACGAGCAGTACTTC. The encoded protein is CASSLDYNSYEQYF.

This chain connects TRBV28 to TRBJ2-7; 8 bases fit TRBD1. After removal of 2 bases from V and 5 bases from J, the junction contained 5 bases not matched to a gene. CDR1 is MDHEN and CDR2 is SYDVKM in the germline V gene. The CDR3 is 14 residues long. Written as DNA, the CDR3 is TGTGCCAGCAGTTTAGTGGACAGGGCTAACGAGCAGTACTTC. This sequence encodes CASSLVDRANEQYF.

This clone was found a few times. J is TRBJ2-2 and V is TRBV28, with TRBD1 identical over 9 bases. V dropped 3 bases and J dropped 12; count of bases not matched to a gene: 5. The V gene's germline CDR1 is MDHEN and CDR2 SYDVKM. The length of the CDR3 is 13 residues. The CDR3 nucleotides read TGTGCCAGCAGTTTGGGGGGACAGGGAAAGCTGTTTTTT. Protein: CASSLGGQGKLFF.